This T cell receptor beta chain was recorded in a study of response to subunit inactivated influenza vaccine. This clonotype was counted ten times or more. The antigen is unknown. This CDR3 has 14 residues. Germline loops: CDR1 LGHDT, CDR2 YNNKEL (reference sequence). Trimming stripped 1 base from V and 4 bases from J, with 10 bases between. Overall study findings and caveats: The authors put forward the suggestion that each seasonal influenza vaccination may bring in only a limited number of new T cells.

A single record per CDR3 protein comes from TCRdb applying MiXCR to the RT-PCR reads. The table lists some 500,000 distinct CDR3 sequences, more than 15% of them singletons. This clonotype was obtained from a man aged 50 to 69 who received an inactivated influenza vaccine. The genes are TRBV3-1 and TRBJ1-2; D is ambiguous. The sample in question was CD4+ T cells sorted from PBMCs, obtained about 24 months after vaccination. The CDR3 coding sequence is TGTGCCAGCAGCCAAGCCGCACAGTCCTATGGCTACACCTTC. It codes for CASSQAAQSYGYTF.